This TCR beta chain was captured in a study of T cell clonality in common variable immunodeficiency. Broader study findings: In common variable immunodeficiency, TCR beta chains reportedly carried fewer deletions and N-nucleotide insertions.

CVID subjects were neither ill nor on immunomodulatory or immunosuppressive medication at sampling. The sample holds many counts of this clone. The antigen is not known. The DNA ends 3 residues before the CDR3 does, and the rest of the CDR3 is filled in from the germline J gene. The CDR3 runs to 17 residues. V was clipped by 5 bases and J by 6 bases, with 24 bases between them. Looked up from germline, CDR1 is PRHDT and CDR2 is FYEKMQ (reference sequence). Generated by immunoSEQ multiplex PCR, the TCRdb table keeps only in-frame clones and is missing some. The sample shows tens of thousands of clones, no singletons; the ten largest hold around 2%.

The V call is TRBV13, the J call TRBJ2-3; tentative D call: TRBD1 (6 bases). The material sequenced was peripheral blood mononuclear cells. The source of this sequence is a human donor with common variable immunodeficiency. CDR3: CASSVGLDRRGPDTQYF. CDR3 bases read: TGTGCCAGCAGCGTCGGCCTGGACAGACGGGGTCCGGATACG.